Following are 8 T cell receptor beta chains from one sample sequenced in a study of regulatory T cells in long-lasting Graves disease. Arm-PCR of CDR3 regions with iRepertoire HTBI primers generated TCR beta libraries. TCRdb itself ran the multiplex PCR reads through MiXCR, one entry per CDR3 protein. The sample carries 510,000 or so distinct CDR3 sequences, more than 10% recorded once. Time point specified: newly diagnosed GD, antithyroid drugs for less than 3 months. Construction of the TCR library relied on RNA isolated from PBMCs. These data also formed part of another study, on T cells in Graves' hyperthyroidism and ophthalmopathy.

This specimen was peripheral blood mononuclear cells (PBMCs), taken at new diagnosis, from a patient treated with antithyroid drugs. The receptors here all came from a woman between 25 and 40 years old with Graves disease.

This clonotype was found many times. The chain carries TRBV11-3 and TRBJ2-3; D is perhaps TRBD1 (6 bases). The ends were cut back, 5 bases at V and 4 bases at J, with 13 bases in the middle. Germline CDR1 reads SGHNT; CDR2 reads YENEEA. The CDR3 totals 14 residues. CDR3 residues: CASSLITGPDTQYF. The CDR3 DNA reads TGTGCCAGCAGCCTCATTACAGGGCCAGATACGCAGTATTTT.

This clonotype has a count of ten or more. The genes are TRBV7-2 and TRBJ2-7, with D maybe TRBD1 (5 bases). With 1 base removed from V and 3 bases from J, the gap between germline ends came to 10 bases. In germline, CDR1 is SGHTA, CDR2 FQGNSA. This CDR3 is 14 amino acids long. The CDR3 nucleotides read TGTGCCAGCAGCTTAGAAGGCAGGGTCTACGAGCAGTACTTC. Its translation: CASSLEGRVYEQYF.

Ten or more counts support this clonotype. This chain links TRBV2 with TRBJ1-3; 9 positions agree with TRBD1. With V trimmed by 6 bases and J by 8 bases, 11 bases remained unmatched. The CDR3 contains 15 residues. Germline CDR1 SNHLY, CDR2 FYNNEI. The CDR3 region is CASRRPGQGLHTIYF. DNA for the CDR3: TGTGCCAGCAGGAGACCGGGACAGGGTCTTCACACCATATATTTT.

This clonotype was observed many times. The chain is built from TRBV5-8 and TRBJ2-1; D possibly corresponds to TRBD2 (5 bases). The germline V gene encodes CDR1 SGHTS and CDR2 YDEGEE. Trimming pared 0 bases from V and 10 bases from J, leaving 11 bases between. The CDR3 sequence is 13 residues long. CDR3 coding DNA: TGTGCCAGCAGCTTGGCCTTCTCGGGGGAGCAGTTCTTC. Amino acids: CASSLAFSGEQFF.

This clonotype was recorded many times. V is TRBV28 and J is TRBJ1-2, with D uncertain. The CDR3 is 13 residues long. Per germline, CDR1 MDHEN and CDR2 SYDVKM. Between the trimmed V and J ends, which lost 2 bases and 2 bases, there was a span of 6 bases. CDR3 protein: CASSLEENYGYTF. The CDR3 nucleotides read TGTGCCAGCAGTTTAGAGGAAAACTATGGCTACACCTTC.

This clonotype was counted a few times. This may stem from a read error, because a much larger clone lies one nucleotide away. The chain uses TRBV3-1 and TRBJ2-2, with TRBD1 matching over 8 bases. The length of the CDR3 is 17 residues. Per the germline V gene, CDR1 is LGHDT and CDR2 is YNNKEL (reference sequence). CDR3 residues: CASSQEDRASNTGEPFF. The CDR3 DNA reads as TGTGCCAGCAGCCAAGAGGACAGGGCGAGTAACACCGGGGAGCCGTTTTTT. Complete variable domain (other parts from reference TRBV3-1 and TRBJ2-2): DTAVSQTPKYLVTQMGNDKSIKCEQNLGHDTMYWYKQDSKKFLKIMFSYNNKELIINETVPNRFSPKSPDKAHLNLHINSLELGDSAVYFCASSQEDRASNTGEPFFGEGSRLTVL.

This clonotype has more than one count but fewer than ten. The chain combines TRBV14 with TRBJ1-1; 9 bases agree with TRBD1. CDR1 SGHDN and CDR2 FVKESK come from the germline V gene. Trimming removed 4 bases from V and 6 bases from J; junction bases left unmatched: 9. The CDR3 runs 15 residues. CDR3 sequence reads: CASSRGTGWDAEAFF. DNA for the CDR3: TGTGCCAGCAGCCGAGGGACAGGGTGGGACGCTGAAGCTTTCTTT.

The V and J genes are TRBV7-3 and TRBJ2-1; possibly TRBD2 for D (6 bases). The length of the CDR3 is 13 residues. Germline-derived CDR1 and CDR2 are SGHTA and FQGTGA. Between the trimmed V and J ends, which lost 2 bases and 8 bases, there was a span of 10 bases. This CDR3 is CASSLDGEDEQFF. As DNA, the CDR3 is TGTGCCAGCAGCTTAGACGGGGAGGATGAGCAGTTCTTC.